This T cell receptor beta chain comes out of a study of blood T cell repertoires in COVID-19. For the study at large: Samples of COVID-19 (acute and convalescent) were obtained from the United States, Italy and Spain.

Trimming shortened V by 2 bases and J by 9 bases, and 20 bases separated the two germline ends. CDR1 is SGHDN, CDR2 FVKESK, per germline. This CDR3 spans 16 amino acids. Produced via immunoSEQ multiplex PCR; TCRdb's table is partial and in-frame only. The sample shows more than 250,000 clones, about nine tenths of them seen only once. This TCR was sampled from a man aged 45-60 years with active or convalescent COVID-19. Sequenced sample: peripheral blood. The V call is TRBV14, the J call TRBJ2-1; TRBD2 is a possible D gene (7 bases). CDR3 in DNA: TGTGCCAGCAGCCAAAGGGGGGCGAGCGGGAAGGGTGAGCAGTTCTTC. It yields the protein CASSQRGASGKGEQFF.